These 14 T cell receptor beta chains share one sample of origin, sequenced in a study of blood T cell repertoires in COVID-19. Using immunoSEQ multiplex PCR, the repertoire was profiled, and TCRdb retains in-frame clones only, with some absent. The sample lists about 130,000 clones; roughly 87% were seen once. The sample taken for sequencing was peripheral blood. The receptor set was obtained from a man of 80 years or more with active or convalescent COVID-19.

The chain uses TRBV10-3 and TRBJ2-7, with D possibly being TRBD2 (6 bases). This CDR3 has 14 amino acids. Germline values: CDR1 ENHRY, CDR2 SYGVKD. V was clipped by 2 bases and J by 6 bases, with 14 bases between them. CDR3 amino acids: CAISEKRGLPEQYF. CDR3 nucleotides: TGTGCCATCAGTGAGAAACGGGGACTCCCCGAGCAGTACTTC.

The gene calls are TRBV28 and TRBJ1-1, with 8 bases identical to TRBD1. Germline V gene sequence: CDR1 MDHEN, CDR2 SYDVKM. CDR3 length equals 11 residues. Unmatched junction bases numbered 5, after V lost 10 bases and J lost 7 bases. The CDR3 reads CAIRQGSEAFF. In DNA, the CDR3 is TGTGCCATACGACAGGGGAGTGAAGCTTTCTTT.

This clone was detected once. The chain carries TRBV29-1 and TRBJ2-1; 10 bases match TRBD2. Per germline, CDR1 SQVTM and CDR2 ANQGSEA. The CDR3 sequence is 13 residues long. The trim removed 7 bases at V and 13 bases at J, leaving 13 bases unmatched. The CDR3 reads CSGISGGQRNQFF. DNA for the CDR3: TGCAGCGGGATTAGCGGGGGGCAAAGGAATCAGTTCTTC.

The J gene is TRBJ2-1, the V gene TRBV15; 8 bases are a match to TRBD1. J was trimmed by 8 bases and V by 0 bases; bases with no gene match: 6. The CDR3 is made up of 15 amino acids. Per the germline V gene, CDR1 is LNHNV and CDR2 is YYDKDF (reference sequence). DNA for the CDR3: TGTGCCACCAGCAGAGATGCAGGGGGCTTAGATGAGCAGTTCTTC. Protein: CATSRDAGGLDEQFF. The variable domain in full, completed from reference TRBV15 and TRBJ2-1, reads DAMVIQNPRYQVTQFGKPVTLSCSQTLNHNVMYWYQQKSSQAPKLLFHYYDKDFNNEADTPDNFQSRRPNTSFCFLDIRSPGLGDTAMYLCATSRDAGGLDEQFFGPGTRLTVL.

The CDR3 protein is CSVGPGQGIHSYEQYF. DNA of the CDR3: TGCAGCGTTGGTCCAGGACAGGGAATCCACTCCTACGAGCAGTACTTC. The chain uses TRBV29-1 and TRBJ2-7; TRBD1 aligns across 8 bases. The ends lost 4 bases at V and 0 bases at J; junction bases unmatched: 11. This CDR3 comprises 16 residues. The germline V gene encodes CDR1 SQVTM and CDR2 ANQGSEA.

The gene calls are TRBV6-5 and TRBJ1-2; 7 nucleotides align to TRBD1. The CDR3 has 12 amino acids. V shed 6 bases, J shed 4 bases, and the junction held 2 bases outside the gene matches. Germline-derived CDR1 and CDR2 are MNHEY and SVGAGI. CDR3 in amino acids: CASRQGTYGYTF. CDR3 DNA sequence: TGTGCCAGCAGACAGGGGACCTATGGCTACACCTTC.

The CDR3: CASSSGTLSPLHF. The CDR3 DNA follows: TGTGCCAGCAGTTCGGGGACACTCTCACCCCTCCACTTT. This rearrangement joins TRBV27 to TRBJ1-6; a weak D match, TRBD1 (6 bases). Trimming stripped 4 bases from V and 10 bases from J, with 11 bases between. The CDR3 totals 13 residues. CDR1 is MNHEY, CDR2 SMNVEV, per germline (reference sequence).

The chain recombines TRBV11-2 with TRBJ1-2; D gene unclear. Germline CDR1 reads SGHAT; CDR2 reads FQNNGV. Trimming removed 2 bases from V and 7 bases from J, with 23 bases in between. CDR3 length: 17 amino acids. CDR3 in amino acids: CASSLSYGGTSPGGYTF. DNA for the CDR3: TGTGCCAGCAGCTTAAGTTATGGCGGTACTAGCCCCGGTGGCTACACCTTC.

The CDR3, as DNA: TGTGCCAGCAGCGGCCGACAGGGTGGGGCCGGGGAGCTGTTTTTT. Residues: CASSGRQGGAGELFF. The chain links TRBV9 to TRBJ2-2, with 7 bases lining up with TRBD1. The trim removed 3 bases at V and 6 bases at J, leaving 8 bases unmatched. Germline CDR1 and CDR2: SGDLS and YYNGEE. The CDR3 consists of 15 residues.

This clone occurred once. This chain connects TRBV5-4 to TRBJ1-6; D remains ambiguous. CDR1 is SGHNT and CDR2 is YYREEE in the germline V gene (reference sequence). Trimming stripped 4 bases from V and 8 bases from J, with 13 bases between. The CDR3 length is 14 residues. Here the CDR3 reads CASSPPGGDSPLHF. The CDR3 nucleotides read TGTGCCAGCAGCCCCCCCGGCGGGGATTCACCCCTCCACTTT.

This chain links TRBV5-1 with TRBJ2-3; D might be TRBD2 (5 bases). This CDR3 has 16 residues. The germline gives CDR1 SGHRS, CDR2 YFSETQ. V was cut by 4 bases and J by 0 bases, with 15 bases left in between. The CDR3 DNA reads TGCGCCAGCAGCCGCCAGATTCGGACTAGCACAGATACGCAGTATTTT. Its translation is CASSRQIRTSTDTQYF. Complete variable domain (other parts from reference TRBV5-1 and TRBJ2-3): KAGVTQTPRYLIKTRGQQVTLSCSPISGHRSVSWYQQTPGQGLQFLFEYFSETQRNKGNFPGRFSGRQFSNSRSEMNVSTLELGDSALYLCASSRQIRTSTDTQYFGPGTRLTVL.

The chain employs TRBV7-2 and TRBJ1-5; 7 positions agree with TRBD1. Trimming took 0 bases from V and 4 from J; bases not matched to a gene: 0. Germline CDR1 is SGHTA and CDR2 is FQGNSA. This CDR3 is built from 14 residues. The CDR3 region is CASSLADRNQPQHF. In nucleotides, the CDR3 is TGTGCCAGCAGCTTAGCGGACAGGAATCAGCCCCAGCATTTT.

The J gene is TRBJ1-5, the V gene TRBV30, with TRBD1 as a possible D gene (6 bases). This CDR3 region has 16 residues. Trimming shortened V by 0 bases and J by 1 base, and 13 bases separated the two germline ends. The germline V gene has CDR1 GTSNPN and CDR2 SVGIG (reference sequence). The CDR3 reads CAWSVRGARSNQPQHF. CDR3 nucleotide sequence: TGTGCCTGGAGTGTACGGGGGGCGCGGAGCAATCAGCCCCAGCATTTT. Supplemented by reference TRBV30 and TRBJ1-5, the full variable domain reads SQTIHQWPATLVQPVGSPLSLECTVEGTSNPNLYWYRQAAGRGLQLLFYSVGIGQISSEVPQNLSASRPQDRQFILSSKKLLLSDSGFYLCAWSVRGARSNQPQHFGDGTRLSIL.

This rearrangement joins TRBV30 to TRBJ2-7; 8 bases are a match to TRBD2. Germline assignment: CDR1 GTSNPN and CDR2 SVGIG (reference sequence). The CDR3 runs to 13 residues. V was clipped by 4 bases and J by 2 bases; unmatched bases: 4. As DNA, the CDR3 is TGTGCCTGGACGTCCGGGAGGGCCTACGAGCAGTACTTC. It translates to CAWTSGRAYEQYF. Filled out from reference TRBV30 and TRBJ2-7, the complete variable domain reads SQTIHQWPATLVQPVGSPLSLECTVEGTSNPNLYWYRQAAGRGLQLLFYSVGIGQISSEVPQNLSASRPQDRQFILSSKKLLLSDSGFYLCAWTSGRAYEQYFGPGTRLTVT.